These 20 T cell receptor beta chains were all obtained from the same sample, sequenced in a study of monozygotic twins with cystic fibrosis. The table came from immunoSEQ multiplex PCR; TCRdb's copy has only in-frame clones and leaves some out. The sample holds 20,000 to 25,000 clones; around 97% are singletons and the top ten take 0.12% to 0.15%. The sample comprised blood. These receptors were taken from a girl between 10 and 17 years old with cystic fibrosis.

The chain employs TRBV29-1 and TRBJ1-1; the D gene is possibly TRBD1 (5 bases). CDR1 is SQVTM, CDR2 ANQGSEA, per germline. V lost 8 bases and J lost 0, with 34 bases in between. The CDR3 extends over 20 amino acids. CDR3 amino acids: CSYRGEETEVGIKLNTEAFF. CDR3 DNA sequence: TGCAGCTACCGGGGGGAAGAAACAGAAGTTGGGATAAAGTTGAACACTGAAGCTTTCTTT.

The J gene is TRBJ2-1, the V gene TRBV7-2; D gene unclear. Between the trimmed V and J ends, which lost 1 base and 0 bases, there was a span of 13 bases. Germline assignment: CDR1 SGHTA and CDR2 FQGNSA. The CDR3 contains 17 residues. This CDR3 reads CASSLVSTVLSYNEQFF. In DNA form, the CDR3 reads TGTGCCAGCAGCTTAGTCTCGACGGTCCTCTCCTACAATGAGCAGTTCTTC.

The CDR3 DNA reads TGTGCCAGCAGTTTGCATAGCGGGGACACAGATACGCAGTATTTT. Its protein is CASSLHSGDTDTQYF. The chain links TRBV27 to TRBJ2-3, with 8 bases matching TRBD2. Germline loops: CDR1 MNHEY, CDR2 SMNVEV (reference sequence). Trimming cost V 3 bases and J 2 bases; bases outside gene matches: 4. The CDR3 is 15 amino acids.

V is TRBV4-3 and J is TRBJ2-1; 11 nucleotides align to TRBD2. With V trimmed by 3 bases and J by 4 bases, 11 bases remained unmatched. CDR3 length: 18 residues. Per germline, CDR1 LGHNA and CDR2 YSLEER. The CDR3: CASSHPRSGTSGYNEQFF. CDR3 nucleotide sequence: TGCGCCAGCAGCCACCCCCGCTCCGGGACTAGCGGATACAATGAGCAGTTCTTC.

The count of this clone is one. The rearrangement links TRBV13 to TRBJ2-3; D might be TRBD2 (6 bases). This CDR3 contains 14 residues. CDR1 PRHDT and CDR2 FYEKMQ come from the germline V gene (reference sequence). V lost 5 bases and J 5 bases, leaving 14 bases between the germline ends. For the CDR3, the DNA is TGTGCCAGCAGCGTCCGGGGGTGGCAAGATACGCAGTATTTT. Residues: CASSVRGWQDTQYF.

This chain connects TRBV7-8 to TRBJ2-4; the D is unclear. Trimming removed 4 bases from V and 4 bases from J, with 11 bases in between. Germline V CDR1 and CDR2: SGHVS, FQNEAQ. CDR3 length equals 14 residues. CDR3 sequence (DNA): TGTGCCAGCAGCTCCTCACCAATTAAAAACATTCAGTACTTC. Translated, it gives CASSSSPIKNIQYF.

The V gene is TRBV4-3, the J gene TRBJ2-2; D is uncertain. V was cut by 4 bases and J by 5 bases, with 20 bases left in between. Looked up from germline, CDR1 is LGHNA and CDR2 is YSLEER. The CDR3 loop spans 17 amino acids. The CDR3, as DNA: TGCGCCAGCAGCCCAAATGCGGCGCTCGAGTTTACCGGGGAGCTGTTTTTT. Amino acid sequence: CASSPNAALEFTGELFF.

The chain couples TRBV5-6 to TRBJ2-1; 10 bases match TRBD2. V lost 4 bases, J lost 8 bases, and 21 bases stayed unmatched. The CDR3 is 19 amino acids. Looked up from germline, CDR1 is SGHDT and CDR2 is YYEEEE. The CDR3 loop is CASSPGAIPLAGVKDEQFF. CDR3 nucleotide sequence: TGTGCCAGCAGCCCAGGGGCCATCCCCCTAGCGGGGGTCAAAGATGAGCAGTTCTTC.

The V gene is TRBV11-2, the J gene TRBJ1-3; maybe TRBD1 (6 bases). Germline V gene lookup returns CDR1 SGHAT and CDR2 FQNNGV. The CDR3 spans 16 residues. V lost 5 bases to trimming and J lost 4 bases, with 18 bases between them. The CDR3 DNA is TGTGCCAGCAGCCGTCGTGCGGGGGCGTGGGGAAACACCATATATTTT. Protein product: CASSRRAGAWGNTIYF.

The chain recombines TRBV27 with TRBJ2-3; a possible D gene is TRBD2 (5 bases). Trimming left V 1 base short and J 4 bases short, with 15 bases between. The CDR3 has 16 amino acids. From germline, CDR1 is MNHEY and CDR2 SMNVEV (reference sequence). CDR3 protein: CASSLLGTRGPDTQYF. The CDR3 region has the DNA TGTGCCAGCAGTTTATTGGGAACTCGGGGTCCAGATACGCAGTATTTT.

This chain joins TRBV30 and TRBJ2-3; D may be TRBD1 (7 bases). This CDR3 contains 16 residues. The germline V gene encodes CDR1 GTSNPN and CDR2 SVGIG (reference sequence). Trimming stripped 7 bases from V and 0 bases from J, with 20 bases between. As DNA, the CDR3 is TGTGCCTCAGCTAGGGGGCTAGCGACTAGCACAGATACGCAGTATTTT. Translation: CASARGLATSTDTQYF.

This clone was picked up one time. CDR3 nucleotide sequence: TGCGCCAGCAGTCACAATAAGGGACAGGCCCCTCGGGCCCAGCATTTT. This encodes CASSHNKGQAPRAQHF. The V and J genes are TRBV23-1 and TRBJ1-5, with 8 bases fitting TRBD1. TRBV23-1 counts as an open reading frame of uncertain function. Germline trimming cut 3 bases from V and 11 bases from J; bases unmatched to any gene: 15. CDR3 length: 16 amino acids.

The chain uses TRBV5-8 and TRBJ2-7; TRBD2 is a possible D gene (6 bases). The germline CDR1 and CDR2 sequences are SGHTS and YDEGEE. The CDR3 is made up of 16 amino acids. V was clipped by 0 bases and J by 4 bases, with 17 bases between them. The CDR3 DNA reads TGTGCCAGCAGCTTGGAACTATCGGGGGTGGGGTACGAGCAGTACTTC. The encoded protein is CASSLELSGVGYEQYF.

The chain joins TRBV7-2 to TRBJ1-1; TRBD1 aligns across 8 bases. Per germline, CDR1 SGHTA and CDR2 FQGNSA. The V and J ends lost 5 bases and 0 bases, in that order; junction bases with no gene match: 2. The CDR3 contains 14 residues. The CDR3 nucleotides read TGTGCCAGCAGCAAGGACAGGGTGAACACTGAAGCTTTCTTT. Amino acids: CASSKDRVNTEAFF.

The rearrangement uses TRBV9 and TRBJ1-2; D is ambiguous. Germline V gives CDR1 SGDLS, CDR2 YYNGEE. The germline V and J ends were trimmed by 6 bases and 4 bases, with 16 bases remaining between them. CDR3 length: 14 residues. The DNA of the CDR3 is TGTGCCAGCAACCACTCTGGACGGATCTATGGCTACACCTTC. Amino acids: CASNHSGRIYGYTF.

This chain links TRBV11-2 with TRBJ2-7; possible D gene TRBD2, 5 bases. Trimming cost V 0 bases and J 12 bases, with 15 bases left between them. The CDR3 runs 13 residues. The germline gives CDR1 SGHAT, CDR2 FQNNGV. The CDR3, as DNA: TGTGCCAGCAGCTTAGACCTAAGACCCGGAGGGTACTTC. It encodes CASSLDLRPGGYF.

In DNA, the CDR3 is TGCGCCAGCGGGGGTAGCGGGATTTACGAGCAGTACTTC. Its translation: CASGGSGIYEQYF. The chain couples TRBV10-1 to TRBJ2-7; 8 nucleotides match TRBD2. Unmatched junction bases numbered 7, after V lost 8 bases and J lost 4 bases. CDR1 WNHNN and CDR2 SYGVQD come from the germline V gene (reference sequence). There are 13 residues in the CDR3.

This chain joins TRBV29-1 and TRBJ2-3; TRBD2 agrees at 8 bases. The V gene's germline CDR1 is SQVTM and CDR2 ANQGSEA. Trimming at V came to 6 bases and at J to 3 bases, leaving 5 bases not matched to a gene. This CDR3 region has 13 residues. In DNA, the CDR3 is TGCAGCGTCGGGACTAGAACTACAGATACGCAGTATTTT. Protein product: CSVGTRTTDTQYF.

The chain recombines TRBV11-1 with TRBJ2-7; D is possibly TRBD1 (6 bases). Germline loops: CDR1 SGHAT, CDR2 FQDESV (reference sequence). V was cut by 4 bases and J by 1 base, with 14 bases left in between. The CDR3 spans 15 residues. This CDR3 reads CASSSLNRESYEQYF. CDR3 in DNA: TGTGCCAGCAGCTCGCTGAACAGGGAGTCCTACGAGCAGTACTTC.

This chain connects TRBV9 to TRBJ2-3, with 9 bases identical to TRBD2. CDR1 is SGDLS and CDR2 is YYNGEE in the germline V gene. V trimming: 4 bases; J trimming: 6 bases; junction bases outside the gene matches: 6. There are 14 residues in the CDR3. The CDR3 DNA reads as TGTGCCAGCAGCCCCTTACTAGCGGGTGATACGCAGTATTTT. It codes for CASSPLLAGDTQYF.